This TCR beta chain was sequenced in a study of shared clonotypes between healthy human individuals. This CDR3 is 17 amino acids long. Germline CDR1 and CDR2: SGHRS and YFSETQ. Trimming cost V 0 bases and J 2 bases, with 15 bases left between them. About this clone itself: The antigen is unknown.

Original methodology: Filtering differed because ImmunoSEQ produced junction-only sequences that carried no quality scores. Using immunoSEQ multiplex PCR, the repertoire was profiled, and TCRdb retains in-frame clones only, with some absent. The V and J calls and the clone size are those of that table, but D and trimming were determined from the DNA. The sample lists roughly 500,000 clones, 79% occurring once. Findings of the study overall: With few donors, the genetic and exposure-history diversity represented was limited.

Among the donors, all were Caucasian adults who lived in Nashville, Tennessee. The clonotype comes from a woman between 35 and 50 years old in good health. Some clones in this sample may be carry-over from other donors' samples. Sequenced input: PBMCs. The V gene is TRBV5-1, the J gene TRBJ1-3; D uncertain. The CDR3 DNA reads TGCGCCAGCAGCTTGGACGTTCAAAGTCTTCCTGGAAACACCATATATTTT. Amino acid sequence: CASSLDVQSLPGNTIYF.